These T cell receptor beta chains were read from a single sample in a study of blood T cells in healthy people across ages. Via MiXCR, TCRdb re-called the 5' RACE reads, giving one row per CDR3 protein. Of fewer than 800,000 distinct CDR3 sequences in the sample, roughly 32% are singletons; the top ten hold 15%. The specimen was blood. All receptors come from a woman of 80 years or more in good health. Each CDR3 is given without its conserved first and last residue. Part of the rows lack a size; the others show once, few, many or a class for expanded clones.

>few|TRBJ1-1|TRBV5-1
AGSPAGGTEAF
>once|TRBJ1-4|TRBV20-1
SARDSAINGELF
>NA|TRBJ1-2|TRBV7-2
ASSLADKDYGYT
>NA|TRBJ1-2|TRBV27
ASSKSGQGVHGYT
>many|TRBJ2-3|TRBV5-1
ASSLIPFSTSGGTSSTDTQY
>NA|TRBJ1-5|TRBV6-2/TRBV6-3
AIRGAGGTGANQPQH
>NA|TRBJ2-3|TRBV20-1
SAPPAGLSTDTQY
>NA|TRBJ1-5|TRBV20-1
SARTMEGNQPQH
>NA|TRBJ2-3|TRBV5-6
ASSRGRVDTQY
>few|TRBJ2-1|TRBV7-9
ASSFKALPYNEQF
>many|TRBJ2-3|TRBV11-3
ASRKTSTDTQY
>many|TRBJ2-1|TRBV18
ASSSRDFTYNEQF
>many|TRBJ2-1|TRBV6-4
ASSDRQGVYNEQF
>many|TRBJ2-1|TRBV29-1
SVDEDEQF
>few|TRBJ2-7|TRBV6-6
ASGDKYEQY
>many|TRBJ2-5|TRBV12-3/TRBV12-4
ASSLLSSETQY
>few|NA|TRBV21-1
ASSNLKGPTYNEQY
>NA|TRBJ1-2|TRBV5-1
ASSPGTPNYGHT
>few|TRBJ1-5|TRBV2
ASSETQQPQH
>NA|TRBJ2-2|TRBV30
ASRAANTGELF
>many|TRBJ1-2|TRBV2
ASSVVQGGGYT
>NA|TRBJ2-1|TRBV9
ASSVGSGGYNEQF
>NA|TRBJ2-1|TRBV6-4
AGERPNNEQF
>few|TRBJ1-2|TRBV3-1
ASSQESWTAYGYT
>many|TRBJ2-2|TRBV24-1
ATSDVTTGRELF
>many|TRBJ1-5|TRBV2
ASQKSNQPQH
>many|TRBJ2-1|TRBV20-1
SAGGSGGPPQF
>many|TRBJ2-3|TRBV4-3
ASSQQLAGASDTQY
>few|TRBJ2-2|TRBV5-4
ASSPLMSAGELF
>few|TRBJ2-5|TRBV7-6
AGGQGQGTETQY
>many|TRBJ2-1|TRBV6-5
ASSGGARPYNEQF
>NA|TRBJ1-1|TRBV5-6
ASSLRGKNTEAF
>NA|TRBJ1-5|TRBV29-1
SVADSDNQPQH
>many|TRBJ2-5|TRBV20-1
SARGLELAGGPEETQY
>NA|TRBJ1-1|TRBV7-8
ASSNRQVMGTEAF
>few|TRBJ1-4|TRBV7-6
ASSSGTADNEKLF
>NA|TRBJ2-3|TRBV10-3
AISDTELDRPSTFGGPDTQY
>NA|TRBJ2-2|TRBV2
ASIRDRVTGELF
>many|TRBJ1-6|TRBV6-1
ASSWDRVNSPLH
>NA|TRBJ1-1|TRBV5-6
ASSWGRGHAEAF
>NA|TRBJ1-3|TRBV7-9
ASSLGGHLNTIY
>NA|TRBJ2-7|TRBV20-1
SAEDRGGAYEQY
>NA|NA|TRBV7-2
ASSLRLAGGLQETQY